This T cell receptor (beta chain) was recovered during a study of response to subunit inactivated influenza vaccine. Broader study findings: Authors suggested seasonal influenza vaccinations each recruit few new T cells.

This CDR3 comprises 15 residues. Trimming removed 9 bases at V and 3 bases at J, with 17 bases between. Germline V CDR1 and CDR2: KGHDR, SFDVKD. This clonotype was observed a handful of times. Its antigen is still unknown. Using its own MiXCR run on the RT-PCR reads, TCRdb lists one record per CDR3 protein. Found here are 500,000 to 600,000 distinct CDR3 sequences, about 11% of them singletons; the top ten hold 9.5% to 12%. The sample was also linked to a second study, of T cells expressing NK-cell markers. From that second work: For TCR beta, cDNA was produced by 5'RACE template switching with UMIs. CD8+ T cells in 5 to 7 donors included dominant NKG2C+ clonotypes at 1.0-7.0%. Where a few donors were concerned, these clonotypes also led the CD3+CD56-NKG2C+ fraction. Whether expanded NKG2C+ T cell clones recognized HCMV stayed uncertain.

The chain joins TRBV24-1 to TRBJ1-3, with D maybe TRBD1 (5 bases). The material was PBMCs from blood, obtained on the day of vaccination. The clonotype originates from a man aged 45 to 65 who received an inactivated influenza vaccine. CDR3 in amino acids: CATRGRGADGNTIYF. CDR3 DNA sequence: TGTGCCACCCGGGGTAGAGGGGCAGATGGAAACACCATATATTTT.